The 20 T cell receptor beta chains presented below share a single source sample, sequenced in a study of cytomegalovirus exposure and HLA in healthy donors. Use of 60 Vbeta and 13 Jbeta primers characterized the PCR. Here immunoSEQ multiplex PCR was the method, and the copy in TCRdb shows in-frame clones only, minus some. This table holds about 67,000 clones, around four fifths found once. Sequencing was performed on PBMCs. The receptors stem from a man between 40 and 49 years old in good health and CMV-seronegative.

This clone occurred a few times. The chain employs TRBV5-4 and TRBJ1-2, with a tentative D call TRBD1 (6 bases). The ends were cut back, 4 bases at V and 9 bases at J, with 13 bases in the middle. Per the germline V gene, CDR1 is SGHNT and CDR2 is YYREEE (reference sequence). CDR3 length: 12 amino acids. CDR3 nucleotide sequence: TGTGCCAGCAGCATTACAGGGACCCGCTACACCTTC. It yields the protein CASSITGTRYTF. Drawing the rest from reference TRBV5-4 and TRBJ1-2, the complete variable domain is ETGVTQSPTHLIKTRGQQVTLRCSSQSGHNTVSWYQQALGQGPQFIFQYYREEENGRGNFPPRFSGLQFPNYSSELNVNALELDDSALYLCASSITGTRYTFGSGTRLTVV.

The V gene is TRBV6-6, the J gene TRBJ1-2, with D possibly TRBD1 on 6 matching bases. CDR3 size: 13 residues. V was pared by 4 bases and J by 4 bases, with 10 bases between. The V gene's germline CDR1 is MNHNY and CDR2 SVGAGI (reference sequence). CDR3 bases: TGTGCCAGCAGTTTCGACAGGATCTATGGCTACACCTTC. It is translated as CASSFDRIYGYTF.

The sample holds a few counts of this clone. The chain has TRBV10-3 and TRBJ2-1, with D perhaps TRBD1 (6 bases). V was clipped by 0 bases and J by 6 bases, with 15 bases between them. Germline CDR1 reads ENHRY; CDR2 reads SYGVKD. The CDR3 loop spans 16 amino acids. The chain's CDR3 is CAISESGWTVPNEQFF. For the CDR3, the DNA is TGTGCCATCAGTGAGTCAGGGTGGACAGTCCCCAATGAGCAGTTCTTC.

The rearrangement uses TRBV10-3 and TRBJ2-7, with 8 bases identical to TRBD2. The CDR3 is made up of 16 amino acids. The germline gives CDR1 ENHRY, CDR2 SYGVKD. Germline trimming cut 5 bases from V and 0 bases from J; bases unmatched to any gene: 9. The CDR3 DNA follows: TGTGCCATCAGTAACCCGGGGGGGGGTAACTCCTACGAGCAGTACTTC. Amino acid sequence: CAISNPGGGNSYEQYF.

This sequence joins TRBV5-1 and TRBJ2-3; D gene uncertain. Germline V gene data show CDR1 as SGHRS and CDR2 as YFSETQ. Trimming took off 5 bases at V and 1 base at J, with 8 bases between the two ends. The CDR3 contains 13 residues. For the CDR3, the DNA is TGCGCCAGCAGGAGCGTCGGCACAGATACGCAGTATTTT. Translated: CASRSVGTDTQYF.

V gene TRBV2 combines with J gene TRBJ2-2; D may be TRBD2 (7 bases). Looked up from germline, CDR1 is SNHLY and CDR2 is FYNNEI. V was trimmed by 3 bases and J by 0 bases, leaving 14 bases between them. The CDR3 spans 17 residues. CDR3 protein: CASSEWGGPTNTGELFF. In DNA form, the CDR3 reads TGTGCCAGCAGTGAGTGGGGGGGGCCCACGAACACCGGGGAGCTGTTTTTT.

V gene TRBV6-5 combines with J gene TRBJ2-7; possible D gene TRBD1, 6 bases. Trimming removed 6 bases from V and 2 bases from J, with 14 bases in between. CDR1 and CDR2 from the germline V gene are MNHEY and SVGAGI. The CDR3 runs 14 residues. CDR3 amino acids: CASSFRDTPYEQYF. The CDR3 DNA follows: TGTGCCAGCAGCTTCCGGGACACACCCTACGAGCAGTACTTC.

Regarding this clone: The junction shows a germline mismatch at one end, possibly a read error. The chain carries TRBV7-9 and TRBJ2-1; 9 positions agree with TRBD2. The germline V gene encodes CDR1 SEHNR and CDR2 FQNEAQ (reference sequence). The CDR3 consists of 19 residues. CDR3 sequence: CSSRSQREDRKSSYNEQFF. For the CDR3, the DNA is TGTTCCAGCAGATCGCAGCGGGAGGACCGCAAGAGCTCCTACAATGAGCAGTTCTTC. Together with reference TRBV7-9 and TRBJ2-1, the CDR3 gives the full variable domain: DTGVSQNPRHKITKRGQNVTFRCDPISEHNRLYWYRQTLGQGPEFLTYFQNEAQLEKSRLLSDRFSAERPKGSFSTLEIQRTEQGDSAMYLCSSRSQREDRKSSYNEQFFGPGTRLTVL.

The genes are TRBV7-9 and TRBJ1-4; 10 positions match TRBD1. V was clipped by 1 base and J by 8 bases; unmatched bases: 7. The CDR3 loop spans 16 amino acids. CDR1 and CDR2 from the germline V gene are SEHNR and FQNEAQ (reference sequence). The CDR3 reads CASSLGPGTGDEKLFF. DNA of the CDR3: TGTGCCAGCAGCTTAGGGCCAGGGACAGGGGACGAAAAACTGTTTTTT.

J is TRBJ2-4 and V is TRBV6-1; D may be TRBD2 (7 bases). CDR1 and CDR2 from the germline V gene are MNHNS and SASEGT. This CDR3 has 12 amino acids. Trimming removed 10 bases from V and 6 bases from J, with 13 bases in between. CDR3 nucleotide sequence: TGTGCCACCCGAAGGGGGGGAAACATTCAGTACTTC. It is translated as CATRRGGNIQYF.

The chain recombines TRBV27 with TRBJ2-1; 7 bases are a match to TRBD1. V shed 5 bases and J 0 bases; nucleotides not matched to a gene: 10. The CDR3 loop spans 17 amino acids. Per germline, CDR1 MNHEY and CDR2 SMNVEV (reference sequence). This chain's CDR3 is CASSPPWDRLSYNEQFF. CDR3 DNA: TGTGCCAGCAGTCCCCCCTGGGACAGACTCTCCTACAATGAGCAGTTCTTC.

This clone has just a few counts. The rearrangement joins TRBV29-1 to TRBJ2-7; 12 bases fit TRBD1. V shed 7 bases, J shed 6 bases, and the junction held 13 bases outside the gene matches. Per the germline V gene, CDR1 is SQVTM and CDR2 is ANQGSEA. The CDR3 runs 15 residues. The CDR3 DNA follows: TGCAGCGCCAACCCGGGACAGGGGGCGTCGTCCGAGCAGTACTTC. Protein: CSANPGQGASSEQYF.

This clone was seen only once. Here the CDR3 DNA reads TGTGCCAGCAGTACGCAGTACACCGGGGAGCTGTTTTTT. Protein: CASSTQYTGELFF. This chain joins TRBV25-1 and TRBJ2-2; D is ambiguous. Germline CDR1 is MGHDK and CDR2 is SYGVNS. This CDR3 has 13 residues. Between the trimmed V and J ends, which lost 5 bases and 3 bases, there was a span of 7 bases.

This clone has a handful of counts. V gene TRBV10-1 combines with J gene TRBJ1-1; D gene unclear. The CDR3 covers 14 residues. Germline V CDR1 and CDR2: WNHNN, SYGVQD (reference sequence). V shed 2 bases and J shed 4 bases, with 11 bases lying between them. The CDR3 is CASSEMRSTTEAFF. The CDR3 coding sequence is TGCGCCAGCAGTGAGATGAGGTCAACCACTGAAGCTTTCTTT.

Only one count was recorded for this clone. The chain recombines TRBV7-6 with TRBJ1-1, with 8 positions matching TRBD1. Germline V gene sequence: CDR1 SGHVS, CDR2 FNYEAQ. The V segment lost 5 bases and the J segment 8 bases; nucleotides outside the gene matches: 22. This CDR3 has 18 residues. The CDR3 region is CASSAWERFGTGGLEAFF. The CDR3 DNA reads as TGTGCCAGCAGCGCCTGGGAGAGGTTTGGGACAGGCGGGTTGGAAGCTTTCTTT.

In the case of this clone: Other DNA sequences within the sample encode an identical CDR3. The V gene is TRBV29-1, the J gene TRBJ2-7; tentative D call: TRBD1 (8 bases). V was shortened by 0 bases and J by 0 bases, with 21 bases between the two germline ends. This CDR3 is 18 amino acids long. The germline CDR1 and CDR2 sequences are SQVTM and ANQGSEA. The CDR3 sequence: CSVEERQGREGPSYEQYF. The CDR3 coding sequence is TGCAGCGTTGAAGAAAGACAGGGGAGGGAGGGCCCCTCCTACGAGCAGTACTTC.

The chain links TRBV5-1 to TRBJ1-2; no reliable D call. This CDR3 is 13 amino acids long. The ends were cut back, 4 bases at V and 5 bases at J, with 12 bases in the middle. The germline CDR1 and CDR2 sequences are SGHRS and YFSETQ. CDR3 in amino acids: CASSPGSPYGYTF. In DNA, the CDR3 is TGCGCCAGCAGCCCGGGGTCCCCATATGGCTACACCTTC.

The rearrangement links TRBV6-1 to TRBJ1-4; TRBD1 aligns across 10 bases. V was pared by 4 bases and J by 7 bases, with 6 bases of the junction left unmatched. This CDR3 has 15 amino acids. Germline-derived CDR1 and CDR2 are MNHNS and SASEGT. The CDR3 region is CASSADRGWAEKLFF. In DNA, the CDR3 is TGTGCCAGCAGTGCGGACAGGGGGTGGGCTGAAAAACTGTTTTTT.

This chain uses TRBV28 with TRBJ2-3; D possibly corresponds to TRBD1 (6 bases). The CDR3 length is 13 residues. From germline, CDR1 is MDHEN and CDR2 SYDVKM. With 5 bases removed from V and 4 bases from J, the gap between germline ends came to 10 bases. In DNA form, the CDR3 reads TGTGCCAGCAGTCCAGGGGCTCCAGATACGCAGTATTTT. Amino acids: CASSPGAPDTQYF.

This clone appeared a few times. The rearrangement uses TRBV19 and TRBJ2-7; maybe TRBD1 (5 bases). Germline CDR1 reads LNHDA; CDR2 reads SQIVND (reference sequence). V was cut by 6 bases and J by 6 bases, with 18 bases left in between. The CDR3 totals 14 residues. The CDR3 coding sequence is TGTGCCAGTAGAAACCCTAGACAGAACCTCGAGCAGTACTTC. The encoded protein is CASRNPRQNLEQYF.